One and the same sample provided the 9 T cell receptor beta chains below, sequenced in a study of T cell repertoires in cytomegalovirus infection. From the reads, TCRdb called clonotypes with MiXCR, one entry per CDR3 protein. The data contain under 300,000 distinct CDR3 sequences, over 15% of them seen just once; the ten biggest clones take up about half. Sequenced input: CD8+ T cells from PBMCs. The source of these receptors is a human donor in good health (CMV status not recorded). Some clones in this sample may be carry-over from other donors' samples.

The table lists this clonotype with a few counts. CDR3 sequence reads: CASSSSSGLRSYEQYF. CDR3 DNA: TGTGCCAGCAGCTCGTCCTCCGGCCTCAGGTCCTACGAGCAGTACTTC. The chain couples TRBV13 to TRBJ2-7; D is undetermined. Germline V lookup: CDR1 PRHDT, CDR2 FYEKMQ (reference sequence). This CDR3 region has 16 residues. V was shortened by 4 bases and J by 1 base, with 17 bases between the two germline ends.

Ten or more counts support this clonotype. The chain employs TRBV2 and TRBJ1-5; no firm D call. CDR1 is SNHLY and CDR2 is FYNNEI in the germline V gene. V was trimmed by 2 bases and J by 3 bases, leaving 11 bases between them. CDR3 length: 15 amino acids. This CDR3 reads CASSERLTDNQPQHF. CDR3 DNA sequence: TGTGCCAGCAGTGAAAGGTTGACCGACAATCAGCCCCAGCATTTT.

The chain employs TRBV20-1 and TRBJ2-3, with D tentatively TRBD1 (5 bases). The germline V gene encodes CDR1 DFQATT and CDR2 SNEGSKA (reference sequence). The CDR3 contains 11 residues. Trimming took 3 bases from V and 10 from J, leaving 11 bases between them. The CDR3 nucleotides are TGCAGTGCTAGGTGGGGCGCTCCGCAGTATTTT. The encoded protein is CSARWGAPQYF.

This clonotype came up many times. CDR3 protein: CASSYTGGTEAFF. DNA for the CDR3: TGTGCCAGCAGTTACACGGGGGGCACTGAAGCTTTCTTT. The chain has TRBV6-5 and TRBJ1-1; D is perhaps TRBD1 (5 bases). CDR3 length equals 13 residues. Germline CDR1 and CDR2: MNHEY and SVGAGI. V lost 2 bases to trimming and J lost 4 bases, with 8 bases between them.

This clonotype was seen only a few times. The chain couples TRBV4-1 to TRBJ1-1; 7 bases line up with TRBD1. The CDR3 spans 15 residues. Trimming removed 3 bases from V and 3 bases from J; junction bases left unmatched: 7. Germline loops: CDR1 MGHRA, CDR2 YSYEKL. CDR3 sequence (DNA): TGCGCCAGCAGCCAGGCCCGGACAGGAGACACTGAAGCTTTCTTT. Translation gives CASSQARTGDTEAFF.

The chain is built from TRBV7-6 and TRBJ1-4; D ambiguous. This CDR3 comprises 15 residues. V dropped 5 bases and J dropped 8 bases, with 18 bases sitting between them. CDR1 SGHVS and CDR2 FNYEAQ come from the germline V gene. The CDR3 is CASSTRSATSEKLFF. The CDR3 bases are TGTGCCAGCAGCACCCGGTCCGCCACGAGCGAAAAACTGTTTTTT.

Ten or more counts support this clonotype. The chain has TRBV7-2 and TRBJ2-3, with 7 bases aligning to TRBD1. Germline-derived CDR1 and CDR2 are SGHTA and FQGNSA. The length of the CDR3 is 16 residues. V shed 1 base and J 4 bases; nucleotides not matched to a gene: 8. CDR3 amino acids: CASSLVARQGADTQYF. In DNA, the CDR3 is TGTGCCAGCAGCTTAGTCGCCAGGCAGGGGGCAGATACGCAGTATTTT.

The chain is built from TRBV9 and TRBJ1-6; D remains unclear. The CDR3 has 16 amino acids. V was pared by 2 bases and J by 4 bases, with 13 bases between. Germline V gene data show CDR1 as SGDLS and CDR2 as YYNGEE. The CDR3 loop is CASSVEGDPYNSPLHF. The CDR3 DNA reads TGTGCCAGCAGCGTTGAGGGAGACCCTTATAATTCACCCCTCCACTTT.

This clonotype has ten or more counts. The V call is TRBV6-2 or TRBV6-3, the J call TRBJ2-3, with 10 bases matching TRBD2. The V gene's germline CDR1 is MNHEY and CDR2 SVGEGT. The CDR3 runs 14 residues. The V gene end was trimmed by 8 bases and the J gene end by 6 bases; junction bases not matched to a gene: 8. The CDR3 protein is CASGPSGGTDTQYF. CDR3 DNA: TGTGCCAGCGGGCCTAGCGGGGGTACGGATACGCAGTATTTT.